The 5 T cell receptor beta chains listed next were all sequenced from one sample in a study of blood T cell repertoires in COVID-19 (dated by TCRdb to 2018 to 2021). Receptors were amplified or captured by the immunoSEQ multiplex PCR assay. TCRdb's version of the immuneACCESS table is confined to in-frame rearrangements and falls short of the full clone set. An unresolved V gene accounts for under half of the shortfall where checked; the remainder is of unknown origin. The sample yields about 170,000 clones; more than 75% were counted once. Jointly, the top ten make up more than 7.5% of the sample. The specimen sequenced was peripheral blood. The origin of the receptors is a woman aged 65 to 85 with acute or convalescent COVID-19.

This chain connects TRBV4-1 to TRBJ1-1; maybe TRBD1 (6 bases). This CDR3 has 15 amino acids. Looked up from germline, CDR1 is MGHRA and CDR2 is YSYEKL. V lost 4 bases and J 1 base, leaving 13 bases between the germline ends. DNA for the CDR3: TGCGCCAGCAGCCCAGGGTACAGGGAGAACACTGAAGCTTTCTTT. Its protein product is CASSPGYRENTEAFF.

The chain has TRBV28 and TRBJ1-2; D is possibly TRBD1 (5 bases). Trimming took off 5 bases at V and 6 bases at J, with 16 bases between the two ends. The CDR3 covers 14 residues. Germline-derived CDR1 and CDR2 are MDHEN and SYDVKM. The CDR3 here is CASSPGGSTHGYTF. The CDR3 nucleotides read TGTGCCAGCAGTCCCGGGGGGAGCACCCATGGCTACACCTTC.

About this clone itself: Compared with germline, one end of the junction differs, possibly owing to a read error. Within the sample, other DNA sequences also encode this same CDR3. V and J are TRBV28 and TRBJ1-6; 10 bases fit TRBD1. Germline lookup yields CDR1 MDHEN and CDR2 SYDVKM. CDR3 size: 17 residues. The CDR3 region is CASSPQGTGAYNSPLHF. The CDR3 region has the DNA TGTGCCAGCAGTCCTCAGGGGACAGGGGCCTATAATTCACCCCTCCATTTT.

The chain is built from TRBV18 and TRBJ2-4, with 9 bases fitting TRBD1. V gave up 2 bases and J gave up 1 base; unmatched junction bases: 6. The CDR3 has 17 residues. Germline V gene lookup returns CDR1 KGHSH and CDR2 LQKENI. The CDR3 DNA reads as TGTGCCAGCTCACCATCCGGGACAGGGAAGGCCAAAAACATTCAGTACTTC. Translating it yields CASSPSGTGKAKNIQYF.

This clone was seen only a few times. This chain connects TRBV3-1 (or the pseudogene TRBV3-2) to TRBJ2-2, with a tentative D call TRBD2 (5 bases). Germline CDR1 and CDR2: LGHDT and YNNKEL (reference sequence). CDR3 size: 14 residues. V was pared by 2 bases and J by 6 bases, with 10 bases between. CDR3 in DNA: TGTGCCAGCAGCCAAACTAGTACGGCCGGGGAGCTGTTTTTT. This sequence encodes CASSQTSTAGELFF.